Listed here are 17 T cell receptor beta chains from one sample, sequenced in a study of T-cell reconstitution after alpha-beta-depleted transplantation in children. Unique molecular identifiers were built into the TCRbeta library. TCRdb analysed the PCR reads with MiXCR anew, one entry per CDR3 protein. The sample holds around 400,000 distinct CDR3 sequences, 11% seen once. The sample was PBMCs from the stem cell graft donor, taken from the stem cell graft. These TCRs come from a human donor who donated a stem cell graft to a child with acute myeloid leukemia.

This clonotype was counted between two and nine times. The chain uses TRBV5-5 and TRBJ1-6, with D possibly TRBD1 on 6 matching bases. Trimming removed 3 bases at V and 8 bases at J, with 12 bases between. Looked up from germline, CDR1 is SGHKS and CDR2 is YYEKEE (reference sequence). CDR3 length equals 14 residues. The CDR3 bases are TGTGCCAGCAGCTCCCGGGACATAGATTCACCCCTCCACTTT. It codes for CASSSRDIDSPLHF. Drawing the rest from reference TRBV5-5 and TRBJ1-6, the complete variable domain is DAGVTQSPTHLIKTRGQQVTLRCSPISGHKSVSWYQQVLGQGPQFIFQYYEKEERGRGNFPDRFSARQFPNYSSELNVNALLLGDSALYLCASSSRDIDSPLHFGNGTRLTVT.

The sample holds a few counts of this clonotype. This rearrangement joins TRBV20-1 to TRBJ1-2; 8 bases line up with TRBD1. CDR3 length: 14 amino acids. Per the germline V gene, CDR1 is DFQATT and CDR2 is SNEGSKA (reference sequence). J lost 3 bases, V lost 6 bases, and 9 bases had no gene match. The CDR3 DNA sequence: TGCAGTGCCAGGACAGGGAAGGCATACTATGGCTACACCTTC. Translation gives CSARTGKAYYGYTF.

In its sample, this clonotype was seen a few times. The chain links TRBV7-9 to TRBJ1-1; D remains unclear. Germline CDR1 and CDR2: SEHNR and FQNEAQ (reference sequence). Trimming pared 2 bases from V and 6 bases from J, leaving 7 bases between. CDR3 length equals 12 residues. This CDR3 reads CASSLSLAEAFF. DNA for the CDR3: TGTGCCAGCAGCTTATCGCTTGCTGAAGCTTTCTTT.

The chain links TRBV20-1 to TRBJ2-5, with 7 bases that match TRBD2. Germline assignment: CDR1 DFQATT and CDR2 SNEGSKA (reference sequence). Trimming cost V 2 bases and J 5 bases; bases outside gene matches: 14. The CDR3 is made up of 16 amino acids. CDR3 protein: CSARIMGGEVRETQYF. The CDR3 coding sequence is TGCAGTGCTAGAATTATGGGAGGGGAAGTAAGGGAGACCCAGTACTTC.

This clonotype was counted ten times or more. J is TRBJ2-3 and V is TRBV5-1; a weak D match, TRBD2 (6 bases). Germline CDR1 reads SGHRS; CDR2 reads YFSETQ. CDR3 length equals 13 residues. V was cut by 4 bases and J by 10 bases, with 16 bases left in between. The CDR3 loop is CASSITDGGAQYF. CDR3 sequence (DNA): TGCGCCAGCAGCATAACGGACGGAGGGGCGCAGTATTTT.

This chain joins TRBV5-1 and TRBJ1-1; 7 nucleotides match TRBD1. Per germline, CDR1 SGHRS and CDR2 YFSETQ. The trim removed 1 base at V and 4 bases at J, leaving 4 bases unmatched. This CDR3 is built from 14 residues. CDR3 in DNA: TGCGCCAGCAGCTTGAAGTACAGGGGCACTGAAGCTTTCTTT. Translating it yields CASSLKYRGTEAFF.

This clonotype was found a few times. This chain connects TRBV25-1 to TRBJ2-7, with TRBD1 matching over 8 bases. There are 16 residues in the CDR3. V shed 5 bases, J shed 4 bases, and the junction held 13 bases outside the gene matches. The germline gives CDR1 MGHDK, CDR2 SYGVNS. The CDR3 region has the DNA TGTGCCAGCAGTACCAGACAGGGGCCTTCTATGTACGAGCAGTACTTC. Translated, it gives CASSTRQGPSMYEQYF.

The table lists this clonotype with a few counts. This chain connects TRBV20-1 to TRBJ2-7, with TRBD2 matching 12 bases. CDR1 is DFQATT, CDR2 SNEGSKA, per germline (reference sequence). Trimming at V came to 3 bases and at J to 0 bases, leaving 12 bases not matched to a gene. This CDR3 has 18 amino acids. CDR3 residues: CSASPPTSGSVPSYEQYF. CDR3 in DNA: TGCAGTGCTAGCCCCCCGACTAGCGGGAGTGTCCCCTCCTACGAGCAGTACTTC.

There are a few counts of this clonotype. The J gene is TRBJ1-1, the V gene TRBV20-1; TRBD1 matches 8 bases. CDR1 and CDR2 (germline): DFQATT, SNEGSKA (reference sequence). Germline trimming cut 6 bases from V and 7 bases from J; bases unmatched to any gene: 13. This CDR3 contains 14 residues. CDR3 protein: CSAPRPDRDSEAFF. DNA of the CDR3: TGCAGTGCCCCCCGTCCGGACAGGGACAGTGAAGCTTTCTTT.

The sample holds a few counts of this clonotype. The chain is built from TRBV7-6 and TRBJ2-1; D unclear. This CDR3 is 13 amino acids long. V was shortened by 3 bases and J by 4 bases, with 7 bases between the two germline ends. The germline V gene has CDR1 SGHVS and CDR2 FNYEAQ. The CDR3 region is CASSFFPYNEQFF. The CDR3 coding sequence is TGTGCCAGCAGCTTCTTTCCTTACAATGAGCAGTTCTTC.

The V call is TRBV6-2 or TRBV6-3, the J call TRBJ2-7, with D possibly matching TRBD2 (6 bases). Trimming took off 5 bases at V and 13 bases at J, with 21 bases between the two ends. The CDR3 has 13 residues. CDR1 is MNHEY, CDR2 SVGEGT, per germline. This CDR3 is CASSRTGTSSGYF. In DNA form, the CDR3 reads TGTGCCAGCAGTAGAACCGGGACTTCCTCGGGTTACTTC.

The chain carries TRBV7-9 and TRBJ2-1; 7 bases agree with TRBD2. Germline V CDR1 and CDR2: SEHNR, FQNEAQ (reference sequence). Trimming removed 5 bases from V and 2 bases from J; junction bases left unmatched: 6. The CDR3 is made up of 15 amino acids. CDR3 in amino acids: CASSPTSETYNEQFF. As DNA, the CDR3 is TGTGCCAGCAGCCCAACTAGCGAAACCTACAATGAGCAGTTCTTC.

This chain connects TRBV10-3 to TRBJ2-2; D gene ambiguous. Germline CDR1 reads ENHRY; CDR2 reads SYGVKD. The CDR3 spans 13 residues. The ends were cut back, 3 bases at V and 5 bases at J, with 7 bases in the middle. The CDR3 spells CAISDLRTGELFF. The CDR3 region has the DNA TGTGCCATCAGTGATCTTAGAACCGGGGAGCTGTTTTTT.

The CDR3 is CASTKTANNSPLHF. The CDR3 DNA follows: TGTGCCAGCACCAAGACAGCGAATAATTCACCCCTCCACTTT. The chain recombines TRBV14 with TRBJ1-6; D may be TRBD1 (5 bases). Germline values: CDR1 SGHDN, CDR2 FVKESK. This CDR3 has 14 amino acids. V lost 7 bases and J 5 bases, leaving 12 bases between the germline ends.

The V call is TRBV29-1, the J call TRBJ2-5, with 8 bases fitting TRBD1. Looked up from germline, CDR1 is SQVTM and CDR2 is ANQGSEA. The CDR3 covers 14 residues. Losses at the gene ends were 2 bases for V and 3 bases for J; bases not matched to a gene: 5. The CDR3, as DNA: TGCAGCGTTGAAAACAGGGGGATGGAAGAGACCCAGTACTTC. This codes for CSVENRGMEETQYF. The entire variable domain, with the rest obtained from reference TRBV29-1 and TRBJ2-5, is as follows: SAVISQKPSRDICQRGTSLTIQCQVDSQVTMMFWYRQQPGQSLTLIATANQGSEATYESGFVIDKFPISRPNLTFSTLTVSNMSPEDSSIYLCSVENRGMEETQYFGPGTRLLVL.

This chain links TRBV7-9 with TRBJ2-5; 9 positions match TRBD1. J gave up 4 bases and V 5 bases, and 8 bases lay outside the gene matches. The CDR3 totals 15 residues. Germline V gives CDR1 SEHNR, CDR2 FQNEAQ (reference sequence). The CDR3 nucleotides are TGTGCCAGCAGCAGCCGGGACAGGGAATCAGAGACCCAGTACTTC. Encoded protein: CASSSRDRESETQYF.

The chain joins TRBV5-6 to TRBJ2-1; D uncertain. Trimming took 3 bases from V and 3 from J, leaving 13 bases between them. This CDR3 has 15 residues. Germline CDR1 reads SGHDT; CDR2 reads YYEEEE. CDR3 in DNA: TGTGCCAGCAGCTCCCTAAACGCTGGCTACAATGAGCAGTTCTTC. Protein: CASSSLNAGYNEQFF.